The source of this T cell receptor (beta chain) is a study of patients and donors after allogeneic stem cell transplantation. Germline V gene sequence: CDR1 SGHRS, CDR2 YFSETQ. This CDR3 contains 13 residues. Between the trimmed V and J ends, which lost 5 bases and 2 bases, there was a span of 11 bases. TCRdb analysed the RT-PCR reads with MiXCR anew, one entry per CDR3 protein. The sample yields 20,000 or so distinct CDR3 sequences, roughly 30% seen once. The sequence was collected from a human donor who was either an allogeneic HSCT recipient or a stem cell or donor lymphocyte infusion donor (not recorded which). It is not recorded whose cells these are; they may come from a transplant donor. The chain joins TRBV5-1 to TRBJ2-7; D remains ambiguous. What was sequenced was blood, either unsorted or a sorted T cell fraction (not recorded which). CDR3 sequence reads: CASRAGFTYEQYF. The CDR3 region has the DNA TGCGCCAGCAGGGCTGGGTTCACCTACGAGCAGTACTTC.